This T cell receptor (beta chain) was profiled in a study of PD-1 blockade in classical Hodgkin lymphoma. Study-wide results and caveats: CD8+ TCR diversity did not rise significantly by C4D1, unlike CD4+. A reduction in baseline TCR diversity was reportedly seen in newly diagnosed patients relative to healthy donors. Repertoire difference causes, possibly disease activity or prior therapy, remain undefined.

This clone has more than one count but fewer than ten. Its antigen is undetermined. V lost 7 bases and J 1 base, leaving 11 bases between the germline ends. CDR1 is MGHDK, CDR2 SYGVNS, per germline. The CDR3 runs to 13 residues. Sequenced by immunoSEQ multiplex PCR; TCRdb stores in-frame clones only, minus some. The table has around 36,000 clones, 75% to 95% seen once. Each and every patient relapsed after autologous stem cell transplantation, and patients got differing brentuximab vedotin exposure. Magnetic negative selection was used to purify CD4+ T cells from PBMCs that had been thawed. Progressive disease, partial response or complete response was each patient's best response.

The specimen comprised CD4+ T cells from blood, sampled at baseline. This TCR derives from a human donor with classical Hodgkin lymphoma. The gene calls are TRBV25-1 and TRBJ2-7; no clear D. CDR3 nucleotides: TGTGCCAGCACCCGTACAGCTTCCTACGAGCAGTACTTC. It translates to CASTRTASYEQYF.